Presented here are 13 T cell receptor beta chains from one specimen sequenced in a study of blood T cell repertoires in COVID-19. Some clones are missing from TCRdb's copy, which holds only in-frame ones; the method was immunoSEQ multiplex PCR. The table lists about 220,000 clones, approximately 80% of them singletons. The sample comprised peripheral blood. These receptors were obtained from a woman aged 60-75 years who had recovered from COVID-19.

The chain combines TRBV10-2 with TRBJ1-5; no clear D. V was pared by 3 bases and J by 3 bases, with 24 bases between. This CDR3 is built from 19 residues. Germline lookup yields CDR1 WSHSY and CDR2 SAAADI. For the CDR3, the DNA is TGCGCCAGCAGTGATTCCTACAAGGCGATGGGAGGGTACAATCAGCCCCAGCATTTT. Protein sequence: CASSDSYKAMGGYNQPQHF.

The genes are TRBV7-8 and TRBJ1-2, with TRBD1 as a possible D gene (6 bases). Germline V CDR1 and CDR2: SGHVS, FQNEAQ. V shed 0 bases and J shed 9 bases, with 14 bases lying between them. CDR3 size: 14 residues. For the CDR3, the DNA is TGTGCCAGCAGCTTAGCGCGGGCAGGGGTTAGCTACACCTTC. This sequence encodes CASSLARAGVSYTF.

This clone occurred many times. The genes are TRBV7-2 and TRBJ2-3, with no clear D. In germline, CDR1 is SGHTA, CDR2 FQGNSA. Trimming removed 2 bases at V and 5 bases at J, with 8 bases between. This CDR3 is 13 amino acids long. The CDR3 here is CASSLSFEDTQYF. The CDR3 bases are TGTGCCAGCAGCTTAAGCTTCGAAGATACGCAGTATTTT.

The chain joins TRBV7-2 to TRBJ1-1; D not certain. V was pared by 2 bases and J by 1 base, with 11 bases between. CDR3 length: 15 amino acids. Germline V gene data show CDR1 as SGHTA and CDR2 as FQGNSA. CDR3 region: CASSLYVGRNTEAFF. CDR3 DNA sequence: TGTGCCAGCAGCTTATACGTTGGCAGGAACACTGAAGCTTTCTTT. Using reference TRBV7-2 and TRBJ1-1 for the parts outside the CDR3, the full variable domain is GAGVSQSPSNKVTEKGKDVELRCDPISGHTALYWYRQSLGQGLEFLIYFQGNSAPDKSGLPSDRFSAERTGGSVSTLTIQRTQQEDSAVYLCASSLYVGRNTEAFFGQGTRLTVV.

This clone has more than one count but fewer than ten. This sequence joins TRBV29-1 and TRBJ2-5, with D possibly being TRBD1 (6 bases). The CDR3 is made up of 12 amino acids. CDR1 is SQVTM and CDR2 is ANQGSEA in the germline V gene. The V end lost 4 bases, the J end lost 7 bases, and 13 bases lay between the germline ends. CDR3 sequence: CSVAGDRGTQYF. DNA of the CDR3: TGCAGCGTTGCAGGGGATCGGGGGACCCAGTACTTC.

The J gene is TRBJ2-1, the V gene TRBV29-1, with 9 nucleotides matching TRBD1. Looked up from germline, CDR1 is SQVTM and CDR2 is ANQGSEA. The length of the CDR3 is 16 residues. Trimming cost V 5 bases and J 15 bases; bases outside gene matches: 23. The CDR3 nucleotides are TGCAGCGTTACTAAAACCCGGGACAGGGCCCTCTTAAATGGGTTCTTC. As protein: CSVTKTRDRALLNGFF.

The chain uses TRBV29-1 and TRBJ1-2; D not certain. The germline V gene encodes CDR1 SQVTM and CDR2 ANQGSEA. V was shortened by 1 base and J by 8 bases, with 11 bases between the two germline ends. The CDR3 loop spans 12 amino acids. The DNA of the CDR3 is TGCAGCGTTGAAGGGGAGGGAAACGGCTACACCTTC. This translates into CSVEGEGNGYTF.

In its sample, this clone was seen once. The chain joins TRBV7-9 to TRBJ1-5; 10 nucleotides align to TRBD1. CDR3 length: 16 amino acids. Germline V gene data show CDR1 as SEHNR and CDR2 as FQNEAQ (reference sequence). Trimming removed 5 bases from V and 0 bases from J; junction bases left unmatched: 4. For the CDR3, the DNA is TGTGCCAGCAGCCTGGGGACAGGGGATAGCAATCAGCCCCAGCATTTT. Its translation: CASSLGTGDSNQPQHF.

This sequence joins TRBV18 and TRBJ2-5; TRBD2 agrees at 8 bases. The trim removed 3 bases at V and 5 bases at J, leaving 2 bases unmatched. This CDR3 comprises 13 residues. CDR1 is KGHSH and CDR2 is LQKENI in the germline V gene. The CDR3 DNA reads TGTGCCAGCTCACCTAGCGGGAAGGAGACCCAGTACTTC. This gives the protein CASSPSGKETQYF.

CDR3 coding DNA: TGTGCCTGGAGTGACCTAGCGGGGGGAATTAGGTATTTT. As protein: CAWSDLAGGIRYF. The genes are TRBV30 and TRBJ2-3; 11 bases are a match to TRBD2. The CDR3 is made up of 13 amino acids. Trimming at V came to 1 base and at J to 14 bases, leaving 8 bases not matched to a gene. Per the germline V gene, CDR1 is GTSNPN and CDR2 is SVGIG (reference sequence).

The chain combines TRBV5-1 with TRBJ2-3; 8 bases agree with TRBD2. Germline lookup yields CDR1 SGHRS and CDR2 YFSETQ. The CDR3 spans 15 residues. Trimming cost V 5 bases and J 1 base; bases outside gene matches: 6. The CDR3 region has the DNA TGCGCCAGCAGGAGCGGGGGAGGAGGCACAGATACGCAGTATTTT. Protein product: CASRSGGGGTDTQYF.

CDR3 in DNA: TGTGCCAGCAGCTTGAGGTACCTCGGAACTGAAGCTTTCTTT. It specifies CASSLRYLGTEAFF. J is TRBJ1-1 and V is TRBV7-2, with D unresolved. Germline V gene data show CDR1 as SGHTA and CDR2 as FQGNSA. This CDR3 contains 14 residues. The ends were cut back, 3 bases at V and 5 bases at J, with 13 bases in the middle.

This clone was counted between two and nine times. This chain connects TRBV11-1 to TRBJ1-6, with TRBD1 matching 9 bases. The CDR3 contains 15 residues. Trimming cost V 5 bases and J 6 bases; bases outside gene matches: 5. The germline gives CDR1 SGHAT, CDR2 FQDESV (reference sequence). CDR3 coding DNA: TGTGCCAGCAGCCCTGGGGGACAGGGTAATTCACCCCTCCACTTT. Translation gives CASSPGGQGNSPLHF.